Following are 23 T cell receptor beta chains from one sample sequenced in a study of cytomegalovirus exposure and HLA in healthy donors. 13 Jbeta primers and 60 Vbeta primers were used for the PCR. Some clones are missing from TCRdb's copy, which holds only in-frame ones; the method was immunoSEQ multiplex PCR. Among about 160,000 clones, around 79% were seen once, and the ten largest hold approximately 1.3%. Sequences were obtained from PBMCs. Every receptor here comes from a man in his late teens or twenties in good health and CMV-seronegative.

This clone was detected only a few times. The V and J genes are TRBV4-3 and TRBJ1-2, with TRBD1 as a possible D gene (6 bases). There are 13 residues in the CDR3. CDR1 LGHNA and CDR2 YSLEER come from the germline V gene. V was clipped by 2 bases and J by 8 bases, with 12 bases between them. CDR3 in amino acids: CASSQQTGLGYTF. Written as DNA, the CDR3 is TGCGCCAGCAGCCAACAAACAGGGTTAGGCTACACCTTC.

This clone was picked up a small number of times. The V call is TRBV27, the J call TRBJ2-5; D is undetermined. This CDR3 is built from 12 residues. Trimming cost V 10 bases and J 4 bases, with 13 bases left between them. Germline V CDR1 and CDR2: MNHEY, SMNVEV (reference sequence). CDR3 nucleotide sequence: TGTGCCACCGCAGGATCTACAGAGACCCAGTACTTC. This sequence encodes CATAGSTETQYF.

The J gene is TRBJ2-1, the V gene TRBV27; 8 bases fit TRBD2. Per germline, CDR1 MNHEY and CDR2 SMNVEV (reference sequence). Trimming at V came to 1 base and at J to 2 bases, leaving 10 bases not matched to a gene. The CDR3 length is 18 residues. As DNA, the CDR3 is TGTGCCAGCAGTTTATTGCGGGAGGAACAGGGCCCCTACAATGAGCAGTTCTTC. Translated: CASSLLREEQGPYNEQFF.

The chain links TRBV5-4 to TRBJ2-7; 7 bases match TRBD1. With 1 base clipped from V and 7 bases from J, the junction kept 8 bases outside the gene matches. The CDR3 is 14 amino acids. Germline values: CDR1 SGHNT, CDR2 YYREEE (reference sequence). CDR3 sequence (DNA): TGTGCCAGCAGCTTGCACACAGGGGTGGGGGAGCAGTACTTC. Protein product: CASSLHTGVGEQYF.

The V and J genes are TRBV7-9 and TRBJ2-7; 13 bases are shared with TRBD2. J was trimmed by 2 bases and V by 5 bases; bases with no gene match: 6. The CDR3 length is 16 residues. Germline V gene data show CDR1 as SEHNR and CDR2 as FQNEAQ (reference sequence). CDR3 protein: CASSHTSGRETYEQYF. The DNA of the CDR3 is TGTGCCAGCAGCCACACTAGCGGGAGGGAGACCTACGAGCAGTACTTC.

This chain uses TRBV5-4 with TRBJ2-7; possible D gene TRBD1, 5 bases. V lost 4 bases and J 5 bases, leaving 13 bases between the germline ends. This CDR3 has 13 residues. CDR1 and CDR2 (germline): SGHNT, YYREEE (reference sequence). CDR3 coding DNA: TGTGCCAGCAGCCCTTGGGGCCGGGACGAGCAGTACTTC. Translating gives CASSPWGRDEQYF.

The chain couples TRBV4-3 to TRBJ2-5; TRBD1 matches at 8 bases. The end of the DNA fits TRBJ2-7 better, so the J call may be wrong. Germline V CDR1 and CDR2: LGHNA, YSLEER. CDR3 size: 14 residues. The CDR3: CASSPTGAVYEQYF. The CDR3 nucleotides read TGCGCCAGCAGCCCGACAGGGGCGGTCTACGAGCAGTACTTC.

The chain has TRBV27 and TRBJ2-2, with D possibly matching TRBD2 (6 bases). Trimming took 2 bases from V and 7 from J, leaving 23 bases between them. CDR1 and CDR2 from the germline V gene are MNHEY and SMNVEV (reference sequence). This CDR3 spans 18 amino acids. The CDR3 coding sequence is TGTGCCAGCAGTTTAGTGGAGCCAGGTGGTGGGGAGGACGGGGAGCTGTTTTTT. Its translation is CASSLVEPGGGEDGELFF.

In DNA, the CDR3 is TGCGCCAGCAGCCAAGGGTCCCGGGAGGACAGGGGGACTGAAGCTTTCTTT. This codes for CASSQGSREDRGTEAFF. The chain employs TRBV4-3 and TRBJ1-1; 10 nucleotides match TRBD1. V was clipped by 1 base and J by 5 bases; unmatched bases: 10. In germline, CDR1 is LGHNA, CDR2 YSLEER. This CDR3 has 17 residues.

The chain carries TRBV11-2 and TRBJ2-5, with a weak D call TRBD2 (6 bases). Per the germline V gene, CDR1 is SGHAT and CDR2 is FQNNGV. V was trimmed by 5 bases and J by 0 bases, leaving 19 bases between them. This CDR3 spans 17 amino acids. The CDR3 bases are TGTGCCAGCAGCCCCCCGTGGGAGGTACAGCACCAAGAGACCCAGTACTTC. It translates to CASSPPWEVQHQETQYF.

The chain combines TRBV27 with TRBJ1-5; 8 bases align to TRBD1. CDR3 length equals 19 residues. CDR1 MNHEY and CDR2 SMNVEV come from the germline V gene (reference sequence). V lost 4 bases, J lost 3 bases, and 17 bases stayed unmatched. CDR3 nucleotides: TGTGCCAGCAGTTCCCCCGGACAGGGCCCACGGAGAATCAATCAGCCCCAGCATTTT. This gives the protein CASSSPGQGPRRINQPQHF.

This chain connects TRBV7-8 to TRBJ2-7, with 12 bases fitting TRBD2. Germline CDR1 SGHVS, CDR2 FQNEAQ. Trimming cost V 5 bases and J 2 bases; bases outside gene matches: 4. CDR3 size: 15 residues. Here the CDR3 reads CASSHGLAGPYEQYF. CDR3 DNA sequence: TGTGCCAGCAGCCATGGACTAGCGGGACCCTACGAGCAGTACTTC.

V is TRBV7-2 and J is TRBJ1-1; possibly TRBD1 for D (5 bases). Germline V gene sequence: CDR1 SGHTA, CDR2 FQGNSA. V was pared by 5 bases and J by 3 bases, with 16 bases between. This CDR3 region has 15 residues. CDR3 region: CASSPNGGWDTEAFF. The CDR3 DNA sequence: TGTGCCAGCAGCCCCAACGGGGGTTGGGACACTGAAGCTTTCTTT. The full variable domain, its missing parts supplied by reference TRBV7-2 and TRBJ1-1, is GAGVSQSPSNKVTEKGKDVELRCDPISGHTALYWYRQSLGQGLEFLIYFQGNSAPDKSGLPSDRFSAERTGGSVSTLTIQRTQQEDSAVYLCASSPNGGWDTEAFFGQGTRLTVV.

The V call is TRBV7-6, the J call TRBJ2-2; possibly TRBD1 for D (6 bases). V was pared by 1 base and J by 6 bases, with 9 bases between. There are 14 residues in the CDR3. The germline V gene encodes CDR1 SGHVS and CDR2 FNYEAQ. The DNA for the CDR3 is TGTGCCAGCAGCTTAGGACAGGTCCCCGGGGAGCTGTTTTTT. It is translated as CASSLGQVPGELFF.

The V call is TRBV5-8, the J call TRBJ2-5; perhaps TRBD1 as D (6 bases). Trimming removed 9 bases from V and 5 bases from J, with 17 bases in between. Germline V lookup: CDR1 SGHTS, CDR2 YDEGEE. CDR3 length: 13 amino acids. The CDR3 region is CATHRAQGETQYF. CDR3 bases: TGTGCCACACACAGGGCCCAGGGGGAGACCCAGTACTTC.

V and J are TRBV15 and TRBJ1-2; possible D gene TRBD1, 5 bases. Germline V gene lookup returns CDR1 LNHNV and CDR2 YYDKDF (reference sequence). The CDR3 spans 15 residues. With 4 bases removed from V and 3 bases from J, the gap between germline ends came to 15 bases. CDR3 coding DNA: TGTGCCACCAGCACCGAATGGGGGGACTACTATGGCTACACCTTC. Its protein is CATSTEWGDYYGYTF.

The chain has TRBV19 and TRBJ2-3, with 8 bases identical to TRBD2. V dropped 10 bases and J dropped 5; count of bases not matched to a gene: 8. This CDR3 is built from 13 residues. Per the germline V gene, CDR1 is LNHDA and CDR2 is SQIVND (reference sequence). CDR3 DNA sequence: TGTGCCACCTATAGCGGGAATGGAGATACGCAGTATTTT. It yields the protein CATYSGNGDTQYF.

The rearrangement joins TRBV6-1 to TRBJ2-7; D not resolved. V lost 1 base and J lost 4, with 8 bases in between. The CDR3 contains 13 residues. Germline V lookup: CDR1 MNHNS, CDR2 SASEGT. CDR3 protein: CASSEVAEYEQYF. CDR3 nucleotides: TGTGCCAGCAGTGAAGTAGCTGAGTACGAGCAGTACTTC.

The V gene is TRBV12-5, the J gene TRBJ2-5, with D unresolved. CDR1 LGHNT and CDR2 FRNRAP come from the germline V gene. This CDR3 is 13 amino acids long. The V gene lost 1 base and the J gene lost 7 bases, with 10 bases spanning the gap. CDR3 nucleotide sequence: TGTGCTAGTGGTTTGGGCCTACTAAGGACCCAGTACTTC. The encoded protein is CASGLGLLRTQYF.

The chain recombines TRBV6-5 with TRBJ2-7; D is perhaps TRBD1 (5 bases). CDR3 length: 12 residues. The germline gives CDR1 MNHEY, CDR2 SVGAGI. Trimming cost V 4 bases and J 6 bases, with 10 bases left between them. In DNA, the CDR3 is TGTGCCAGCAGTTCTACAGGTTTCGAGCAGTACTTC. Translation: CASSSTGFEQYF.

The gene calls are TRBV10-3 and TRBJ1-6; TRBD1 aligns across 7 bases. With 2 bases clipped from V and 11 bases from J, the junction kept 6 bases outside the gene matches. This CDR3 comprises 14 residues. CDR1 is ENHRY, CDR2 SYGVKD, per germline. The CDR3 is CAISEDRDGAPLHF. The DNA for the CDR3 is TGTGCCATCAGTGAGGACAGGGATGGGGCACCCCTCCACTTT.

The rearrangement links TRBV7-2 to TRBJ1-5; no clear D. CDR3 size: 14 residues. Germline values: CDR1 SGHTA, CDR2 FQGNSA. The V end lost 6 bases, the J end lost 4 bases, and 13 bases lay between the germline ends. CDR3 loop: CASSSLVFNQPQHF. The DNA of the CDR3 is TGTGCCAGCAGTAGTTTGGTGTTTAATCAGCCCCAGCATTTT.

The chain carries TRBV9 and TRBJ1-2, with D possibly TRBD1 on 6 matching bases. Germline V CDR1 and CDR2: SGDLS, YYNGEE. The CDR3 covers 16 residues. V dropped 4 bases and J dropped 1 base, with 17 bases sitting between them. Written as DNA, the CDR3 is TGTGCCAGCAGCACGTCGGGATCAGGGGTTAACTATGGCTACACCTTC. Translated: CASSTSGSGVNYGYTF.